The rows below give T cell receptor beta chains drawn from one sample of a study of OX40 agonist ivuxolimab in advanced cancers. The method was immunoSEQ multiplex PCR; TCRdb's version includes in-frame clones alone and lacks a portion of them. The profile shows 35,000 or so clones, around 77% of them singletons. The source material was CD4+ or CD8+ T cells sorted from blood, sampled in a trial of the OX40 agonist ivuxolimab. The receptors here all came from an adult with an advanced solid tumor such as melanoma, head and neck, liver or kidney cancer. Both conserved end residues are part of each CDR3. The order of the fields is clone size, J gene, D gene, V gene, CDR3 protein, CDR3 DNA. The D gene is left open where the match is weak. Clone size is shown for a subset of rows, as once, few, many or a class of expanded clone.

clone_size: .; j_call: TRBJ2-1; d_call: .; v_call: TRBV10-3; cdr3_aa: CAVGTSTYNEQFF; cdr3_nt: TGTGCCGTCGGGACGTCCACCTACAATGAGCAGTTCTTC
clone_size: .; j_call: TRBJ2-5; d_call: TRBD1; v_call: TRBV11-2; cdr3_aa: CASSLGTGWETQYF; cdr3_nt: TGTGCCAGCAGCTTGGGGACAGGGTGGGAGACCCAGTACTTC
clone_size: .; j_call: TRBJ2-3; d_call: .; v_call: TRBV18; cdr3_aa: CASSLSTDTQYF; cdr3_nt: TGTGCCAGCTCACTTAGCACAGATACGCAGTATTTT
clone_size: .; j_call: TRBJ1-1; d_call: .; v_call: TRBV28; cdr3_aa: CASSLGMDLNTEAFF; cdr3_nt: TGTGCCAGCAGTTTAGGTATGGACTTGAACACTGAAGCTTTCTTT
clone_size: once; j_call: TRBJ1-2; d_call: TRBD1; v_call: TRBV28; cdr3_aa: CASSGGTGGMNGYTF; cdr3_nt: TGTGCCAGCAGTGGAGGGACAGGGGGTATGAATGGCTACACCTTC
clone_size: .; j_call: TRBJ2-5; d_call: .; v_call: TRBV2; cdr3_aa: CASSETGLSETQYF; cdr3_nt: TGTGCCAGCAGTGAGACAGGTCTGTCAGAGACCCAGTACTTC
clone_size: .; j_call: TRBJ1-6; d_call: .; v_call: TRBV4-1; cdr3_aa: CASSQHDLSPLHF; cdr3_nt: TGCGCCAGCAGCCAACACGACCTCTCACCCCTCCACTTT
clone_size: .; j_call: TRBJ2-1; d_call: .; v_call: TRBV7-6; cdr3_aa: CASSKTPVYEQFF; cdr3_nt: TGTGCCAGCAGCAAAACTCCCGTCTATGAGCAGTTCTTC
clone_size: .; j_call: TRBJ2-3; d_call: .; v_call: TRBV7-2; cdr3_aa: CASSPPGSSTDTQYF; cdr3_nt: TGTGCCAGCTCCCCCCCGGGTTCAAGCACAGATACGCAGTATTTT
clone_size: few; j_call: TRBJ2-1; d_call: TRBD2; v_call: TRBV27; cdr3_aa: CASSLGGSSYNEQFF; cdr3_nt: TGTGCCAGCAGTTTGGGGGGGAGCTCCTACAATGAGCAGTTCTTC
clone_size: .; j_call: TRBJ2-1; d_call: TRBD2; v_call: TRBV20-1; cdr3_aa: CSAKGAGKQFF; cdr3_nt: TGCAGTGCTAAGGGAGCGGGAAAGCAGTTCTTC
clone_size: .; j_call: TRBJ2-1; d_call: .; v_call: TRBV6-1; cdr3_aa: CASIQLNEQFF; cdr3_nt: TGTGCCAGCATCCAACTTAATGAGCAGTTCTTC
clone_size: .; j_call: TRBJ2-7; d_call: .; v_call: TRBV5-5; cdr3_aa: CASSFQNYEQYF; cdr3_nt: TGTGCCAGCAGCTTCCAGAACTACGAGCAGTACTTC
clone_size: .; j_call: TRBJ1-6; d_call: .; v_call: TRBV10-1; cdr3_aa: CASSPKSDGISHIGSNSPLHF; cdr3_nt: TGCGCCAGCAGCCCCAAATCCGACGGAATTTCCCATATCGGATCTAATTCACCCCTCCACTTT
clone_size: .; j_call: TRBJ1-4; d_call: TRBD1; v_call: TRBV5-5; cdr3_aa: CASSLTGQGGEKLFF; cdr3_nt: TGTGCCAGCAGCTTAACGGGACAGGGTGGGGAAAAACTGTTTTTT
clone_size: .; j_call: TRBJ1-1; d_call: TRBD1; v_call: TRBV18; cdr3_aa: CASSVRDRATEAFF; cdr3_nt: TGTGCCAGCTCAGTCCGGGACAGGGCAACTGAAGCTTTCTTT
clone_size: .; j_call: TRBJ1-2; d_call: .; v_call: TRBV29-1; cdr3_aa: CSGWTAMRSNYGYTF; cdr3_nt: TGCAGCGGCTGGACAGCCATGCGGTCTAACTATGGCTACACCTTC
clone_size: .; j_call: TRBJ2-7; d_call: .; v_call: TRBV28; cdr3_aa: CASRLVRGAGEQYF; cdr3_nt: TGTGCCAGCAGGCTCGTCCGGGGGGCAGGCGAGCAGTACTTC
clone_size: .; j_call: TRBJ1-5; d_call: TRBD1; v_call: TRBV10-2; cdr3_aa: CASSATGGSNQPQHF; cdr3_nt: TGCGCCAGCAGTGCTACAGGGGGGAGCAATCAGCCCCAGCATTTT
clone_size: .; j_call: TRBJ2-2; d_call: TRBD2; v_call: TRBV19; cdr3_aa: CASSFWREANTGELFF; cdr3_nt: TGTGCCAGTAGTTTTTGGCGGGAGGCTAACACCGGGGAGCTGTTTTTT
clone_size: .; j_call: TRBJ2-7; d_call: TRBD2; v_call: TRBV14; cdr3_aa: CASSPSRGEELFLYEQYF; cdr3_nt: TGTGCCAGCAGCCCCTCTCGGGGGGAGGAACTCTTCTTGTACGAGCAGTACTTC
clone_size: .; j_call: TRBJ1-1; d_call: .; v_call: TRBV6-5; cdr3_aa: CASSRQTDTEAFF; cdr3_nt: TGTGCCAGCAGTAGACAGACGGACACTGAAGCTTTCTTT
clone_size: .; j_call: TRBJ2-1; d_call: .; v_call: TRBV2; cdr3_aa: CASSEARGSVDYNEQFF; cdr3_nt: TGTGCCAGCAGTGAAGCTCGGGGCAGCGTAGACTACAATGAGCAGTTCTTC
clone_size: .; j_call: TRBJ2-2; d_call: TRBD2; v_call: TRBV29-1; cdr3_aa: CSVEEGLGGTGELFF; cdr3_nt: TGCAGCGTTGAAGAGGGACTAGGAGGCACCGGGGAGCTGTTTTTT
clone_size: .; j_call: TRBJ2-7; d_call: .; v_call: TRBV28; cdr3_aa: CASSLEGFQDEQYF; cdr3_nt: TGTGCCAGCAGTTTGGAGGGGTTCCAGGACGAGCAGTACTTC
clone_size: .; j_call: TRBJ2-7; d_call: .; v_call: TRBV7-9; cdr3_aa: CASSQNSYEQYF; cdr3_nt: TGTGCCAGCAGCCAAAACTCCTACGAGCAGTACTTC
clone_size: .; j_call: TRBJ2-1; d_call: .; v_call: TRBV9; cdr3_aa: CASSPEGYEQFF; cdr3_nt: TGTGCCAGCAGCCCCGAGGGATATGAGCAGTTCTTC
clone_size: few; j_call: TRBJ1-1; d_call: .; v_call: TRBV4-1; cdr3_aa: CASSQPGNTEAFF; cdr3_nt: TGCGCCAGCAGCCAACCAGGGAACACTGAAGCTTTCTTT
clone_size: .; j_call: TRBJ2-7; d_call: TRBD2; v_call: TRBV10-2; cdr3_aa: CASGGASGHYEQYF; cdr3_nt: TGCGCCAGCGGAGGGGCTAGCGGGCATTACGAGCAGTACTTC
clone_size: once; j_call: TRBJ2-7; d_call: TRBD2; v_call: TRBV28; cdr3_aa: CASSLSGGEAAGVYEQYF; cdr3_nt: TGTGCCAGCAGTTTATCTGGAGGTGAAGCGGCGGGGGTTTACGAGCAGTACTTC
clone_size: few; j_call: TRBJ2-5; d_call: TRBD2; v_call: TRBV4-3; cdr3_aa: CASSQESVSSGGPRETQYF; cdr3_nt: TGCGCCAGCAGCCAAGAAAGTGTGTCTAGCGGGGGGCCCAGAGAGACCCAGTACTTC
clone_size: .; j_call: TRBJ1-3; d_call: .; v_call: TRBV7-9; cdr3_aa: CASSLATATSGNTIYF; cdr3_nt: TGTGCCAGCAGCTTAGCGACAGCTACCTCTGGAAACACCATATATTTT
clone_size: .; j_call: TRBJ1-1; d_call: .; v_call: TRBV7-9; cdr3_aa: CASSYGDTEAFF; cdr3_nt: TGTGCCAGCAGCTATGGGGACACTGAAGCTTTCTTT
clone_size: .; j_call: TRBJ2-2; d_call: .; v_call: TRBV28; cdr3_aa: CASGINTGELFF; cdr3_nt: TGTGCCTCGGGGATCAACACCGGGGAGCTGTTTTTT
clone_size: .; j_call: TRBJ2-1; d_call: TRBD1; v_call: TRBV11-2; cdr3_aa: CASSPTGGGEQFF; cdr3_nt: TGTGCCAGCAGCCCGACAGGGGGCGGTGAGCAGTTCTTC
clone_size: .; j_call: TRBJ1-1; d_call: TRBD1; v_call: TRBV13; cdr3_aa: CASSLGQGAAEAFF; cdr3_nt: TGCGCCAGCAGCCTAGGACAGGGGGCCGCTGAAGCTTTCTTT
clone_size: .; j_call: TRBJ1-3; d_call: .; v_call: TRBV6-5; cdr3_aa: CASRERSSGNTIYF; cdr3_nt: TGTGCCAGCAGGGAGAGAAGCTCTGGAAACACCATATATTTT
clone_size: .; j_call: TRBJ1-5; d_call: .; v_call: TRBV19; cdr3_aa: CASSMFGNQPQHF; cdr3_nt: TGTGCCAGTAGTATGTTTGGCAATCAGCCCCAGCATTTT